This T cell receptor beta chain is from a study of response to subunit inactivated influenza vaccine. TCRdb redid the calling of the RT-PCR reads with MiXCR, one entry per CDR3 protein. This table has 300,000 to 350,000 distinct CDR3 sequences, less than 25% appearing once. CDR3 length: 16 amino acids. Per germline, CDR1 SGHTA and CDR2 FQGNSA. With 1 base removed from V and 4 bases from J, the gap between germline ends came to 16 bases. Study-wide results and caveats: Authors suggested few new T cells are recruited by each seasonal influenza vaccination.

Details on this clonotype: Its antigen is undetermined.

The chain links TRBV7-2 to TRBJ2-5; D is ambiguous. The sequenced sample was PBMCs from blood, obtained around 22 months after vaccination. The receptor's source is a man between 50 and 70 years old who received an inactivated influenza vaccine. In DNA, the CDR3 is TGTGCCAGCAGCTTAGTGGAGACACGCACCCTAGAGACCCAGTACTTC. Translated, it gives CASSLVETRTLETQYF.